Below, 20 T cell receptor beta chains from the same sample are listed, as sequenced in a study of CD8 T cells in ankylosing spondylitis. TCRdb re-called the 5' RACE reads with MiXCR, one entry per CDR3 protein. Among 180,000 or so distinct CDR3 sequences, around 10% were seen once, and the ten largest hold about 27%. The source material was blood, either unsorted or a sorted T cell fraction (not recorded which). These receptors came from a male donor with ankylosing spondylitis or in good health (not recorded which).

The V call is TRBV20-1, the J call TRBJ2-3; 7 nucleotides line up with TRBD2. From germline, CDR1 is DFQATT and CDR2 SNEGSKA (reference sequence). V shed 5 bases, J shed 4 bases, and the junction held 12 bases outside the gene matches. The CDR3 length is 15 residues. CDR3 sequence: CSARKTSRLPDTQYF. The DNA of the CDR3 is TGCAGTGCTCGCAAGACTAGCAGACTTCCAGATACGCAGTATTTT.

This clonotype turned up a few times. This chain joins TRBV7-2 and TRBJ1-5; weak D call: TRBD1 (6 bases). Germline values: CDR1 SGHTA, CDR2 FQGNSA. The CDR3 is 15 residues long. Trimming cost V 0 bases and J 9 bases, with 15 bases left between them. The CDR3 region is CASSLATGNTRPQHF. The CDR3 DNA follows: TGTGCCAGCAGCTTAGCTACAGGGAACACGCGGCCCCAGCATTTT.

This clonotype was seen at least ten times. V is TRBV6-1 and J is TRBJ2-2, with D tentatively TRBD2 (6 bases). CDR1 and CDR2 (germline): MNHNS, SASEGT. V was clipped by 6 bases and J by 3 bases, with 14 bases between them. This CDR3 comprises 15 residues. The CDR3 region has the DNA TGTGCCAGCAGCACTGGGCGGGAATACACCGGGGAGCTGTTTTTT. It specifies CASSTGREYTGELFF.

The table lists this clonotype with many counts. The chain links TRBV6-2 or TRBV6-3 to TRBJ2-1; D tentatively fits TRBD1 or TRBD2 (5 bases each). Germline CDR1 is MNHEY and CDR2 is SVGEGT. This CDR3 comprises 14 residues. Deletions cut 8 bases from V and 3 bases from J, with 14 bases between. The CDR3 region has the DNA TGTGCCAGCTCCCTAGGGACCTTCTACAATGAGCAGTTCTTC. Its protein product is CASSLGTFYNEQFF.

With regard to this clonotype: One junction end does not reproduce the germline sequence, and a read error may be involved. The chain joins TRBV20-1 to TRBJ2-7; D call uncertain. Germline V gene sequence: CDR1 DFQATT, CDR2 SNEGSKA (reference sequence). The CDR3 loop spans 16 amino acids. DNA of the CDR3: TGCAGTTCTAGAGGTCAGGCTCCGGGCCTCTCCTACGAGCAGTACTTC. Its translation: CSSRGQAPGLSYEQYF.

Many counts were recorded for this clonotype. This chain joins TRBV3-1 and TRBJ2-7, with D perhaps TRBD1 or TRBD2 (5 bases each). V was pared by 4 bases and J by 0 bases, with 13 bases between. Germline V gene data show CDR1 as LGHDT and CDR2 as YNNKEL (reference sequence). The CDR3 is 15 residues long. The CDR3 protein is CASSLSSGSSYEQYF. CDR3 nucleotides: TGTGCCAGCAGCCTCTCATCAGGGAGCTCCTACGAGCAGTACTTC.

This clonotype was seen repeatedly, ten times or more. V gene TRBV10-1 combines with J gene TRBJ2-5; TRBD2 agrees at 11 bases. Looked up from germline, CDR1 is WNHNN and CDR2 is SYGVQD (reference sequence). V shed 2 bases, J shed 3 bases, and the junction held 2 bases outside the gene matches. The CDR3 extends over 15 amino acids. The CDR3 region is CASSEVAGGEETQYF. The DNA of the CDR3 is TGCGCCAGCAGTGAGGTAGCGGGGGGGGAAGAGACCCAGTACTTC.

This clonotype was seen repeatedly, ten times or more. The chain joins TRBV5-4 to TRBJ2-3; D is unresolved. The germline V gene has CDR1 SGHNT and CDR2 YYREEE (reference sequence). This CDR3 comprises 13 residues. V shed 0 bases and J shed 13 bases, with 15 bases lying between them. CDR3 bases: TGTGCCAGCAGCTTGGCGGACGCGTGGGTTGAGTATTTT. It codes for CASSLADAWVEYF.

This clonotype showed up just a few times. V gene TRBV6-2 or TRBV6-3 combines with J gene TRBJ2-1; 11 nucleotides match TRBD1. The CDR3 covers 15 residues. V lost 0 bases to trimming and J lost 6 bases; unmatched junction nucleotides: 1. Germline CDR1 MNHEY, CDR2 SVGEGT. The CDR3 region has the DNA TGTGCCAGCAGTTACTCGGGGACAGGGGGCAATGAGCAGTTCTTC. The encoded protein is CASSYSGTGGNEQFF.

This clonotype has a count of ten or more. The rearrangement links TRBV5-1 to TRBJ2-1; D gene unclear. The CDR3 runs to 15 residues. The ends were cut back, 0 bases at V and 5 bases at J, with 12 bases in the middle. Germline V gives CDR1 SGHRS, CDR2 YFSETQ. Written as DNA, the CDR3 is TGCGCCAGCAGCTTGGACTCACTACAAGACAATGAGCAGTTCTTC. Its protein is CASSLDSLQDNEQFF.

This chain links TRBV7-6 with TRBJ2-3; 8 bases agree with TRBD2. Germline assignment: CDR1 SGHVS and CDR2 FNYEAQ. V lost 5 bases to trimming and J lost 2 bases; unmatched junction nucleotides: 12. This CDR3 has 17 residues. The CDR3 region is CASSPDLNSGITDTQYF. Written as DNA, the CDR3 is TGTGCCAGCAGCCCAGATCTTAATAGCGGGATCACAGATACGCAGTATTTT. Full variable domain (outside the CDR3, taken from reference TRBV7-6 and TRBJ2-3): GAGVSQSPRYKVTKRGQDVALRCDPISGHVSLYWYRQALGQGPEFLTYFNYEAQQDKSGLPNDRFSAERPEGSISTLTIQRTEQRDSAMYRCASSPDLNSGITDTQYFGPGTRLTVL.

V usage is TRBV7-2 and J usage is TRBJ1-3; TRBD1 matches at 8 bases. Germline V CDR1 and CDR2: SGHTA, FQGNSA. This CDR3 has 12 residues. The junction had 1 base not matched to a gene; V was cut back by 3 bases and J by 9 bases. CDR3 residues: CASSFTGGTIYF. CDR3 in DNA: TGTGCCAGCAGCTTTACAGGGGGCACCATATATTTT. Supplemented by reference TRBV7-2 and TRBJ1-3, the full variable domain reads GAGVSQSPSNKVTEKGKDVELRCDPISGHTALYWYRQSLGQGLEFLIYFQGNSAPDKSGLPSDRFSAERTGGSVSTLTIQRTQQEDSAVYLCASSFTGGTIYFGEGSWLTVV.

This clonotype was observed at least ten times. Its ends do not fully match the called genes, so a read error is possible. The V gene is TRBV6-1, the J gene TRBJ2-7; 7 bases map to TRBD1. The CDR3 spans 13 residues. Per the germline V gene, CDR1 is MNHNS and CDR2 is SASEGT. This chain's CDR3 is CASWNGDSSVEHF. CDR3 bases: TGTGCCAGCTGGAACGGGGACAGTTCAGTGGAGCACTTC.

This clonotype was observed many times. The rearrangement uses TRBV6-1 and TRBJ1-4; no clear D gene. CDR1 and CDR2 (germline): MNHNS, SASEGT. V lost 4 bases, J lost 5 bases, and 11 bases lay in between. The CDR3 spans 14 residues. The CDR3 spells CASSGTRQNEKLFF. Written as DNA, the CDR3 is TGTGCCAGCAGTGGAACAAGGCAGAATGAAAAACTGTTTTTT.

This clonotype was counted ten times or more. The genes are TRBV29-1 and TRBJ2-7; TRBD2 matches at 8 bases. Per germline, CDR1 SQVTM and CDR2 ANQGSEA. V was pared by 4 bases and J by 0 bases, with 5 bases of the junction left unmatched. The CDR3 contains 14 residues. The CDR3: CSVGGGRLSYEQYF. For the CDR3, the DNA is TGCAGCGTTGGAGGCGGGAGGCTCTCCTACGAGCAGTACTTC.

This clonotype was seen many times. J is TRBJ1-2 and V is TRBV20-1; 7 nucleotides line up with TRBD1. V gave up 6 bases and J gave up 8 bases; unmatched junction bases: 6. The CDR3 length is 11 residues. Germline CDR1 and CDR2: DFQATT and SNEGSKA (reference sequence). CDR3 protein: CSADRAGGYTF. CDR3 bases: TGCAGTGCCGACAGGGCTGGGGGCTACACCTTC.

Many counts were recorded for this clonotype. The chain links TRBV5-1 to TRBJ2-7, with 14 bases matching TRBD2. After removal of 0 bases from V and 6 bases from J, the junction contained 5 bases not matched to a gene. Per the germline V gene, CDR1 is SGHRS and CDR2 is YFSETQ. The CDR3 sequence is 16 residues long. The chain's CDR3 is CASSLDSGLAGAEQYF. Written as DNA, the CDR3 is TGCGCCAGCAGCTTGGATTCGGGACTAGCGGGAGCCGAGCAGTACTTC.

This clonotype has only a few counts. The chain combines TRBV7-8 with TRBJ2-1; 8 nucleotides align to TRBD2. Trimming removed 5 bases from V and 2 bases from J; junction bases left unmatched: 2. The CDR3 sequence is 14 residues long. Germline V gives CDR1 SGHVS, CDR2 FQNEAQ. The CDR3 DNA follows: TGTGCCAGCAGCACTAGCGGTACCTACAATGAGCAGTTCTTC. It yields the protein CASSTSGTYNEQFF.

This clonotype has a count of ten or more. The chain couples TRBV6-1 to TRBJ2-2; D is possibly TRBD2 (6 bases). Per germline, CDR1 MNHNS and CDR2 SASEGT. V lost 7 bases to trimming and J lost 6 bases, with 24 bases between them. The CDR3 has 17 amino acids. As DNA, the CDR3 is TGTGCCAGCACCCCGGGGAGCGGGTCCCTTAGGGCCGGGGAGCTGTTTTTT. This gives the protein CASTPGSGSLRAGELFF.

This clonotype was observed at least ten times. The chain links TRBV5-1 to TRBJ2-7, with D maybe TRBD1 (7 bases). The V end lost 4 bases, the J end lost 7 bases, and 18 bases lay between the germline ends. This CDR3 is 14 amino acids long. Germline V gives CDR1 SGHRS, CDR2 YFSETQ. The CDR3 region is CASSHEEGAEEQYF. The CDR3 bases are TGCGCCAGCAGCCACGAGGAGGGGGCGGAAGAGCAGTACTTC. The entire variable domain, with the rest obtained from reference TRBV5-1 and TRBJ2-7, is as follows: KAGVTQTPRYLIKTRGQQVTLSCSPISGHRSVSWYQQTPGQGLQFLFEYFSETQRNKGNFPGRFSGRQFSNSRSEMNVSTLELGDSALYLCASSHEEGAEEQYFGPGTRLTVT.